Each of the 26 T cell receptor beta chains below was sequenced from the same sample in a study of cytomegalovirus exposure and HLA in healthy donors. The data were produced by immunoSEQ multiplex PCR, yet TCRdb's version contains in-frame clones alone and is incomplete. The sample consists of 110,000 or so clones, about 90% of them appearing once. The sequenced material came from PBMCs. The origin of the receptors is a woman between 18 and 30 years old in good health and CMV-seronegative.

The chain couples TRBV7-2 to TRBJ2-1; 7 nucleotides align to TRBD2. Germline assignment: CDR1 SGHTA and CDR2 FQGNSA. This CDR3 is built from 16 residues. The ends lost 1 base at V and 3 bases at J; junction bases unmatched: 6. The CDR3 spells CASSLVMASGYNEQFF. The CDR3 DNA follows: TGTGCCAGCAGCTTAGTTATGGCTAGCGGCTACAATGAGCAGTTCTTC.

The chain couples TRBV11-2 to TRBJ1-5, with D maybe TRBD1 (6 bases). Germline values: CDR1 SGHAT, CDR2 FQNNGV. This CDR3 contains 15 residues. Trimming removed 1 base from V and 7 bases from J, with 14 bases in between. CDR3 nucleotide sequence: TGTGCCAGCAGCTTAGGTACAGGGTCAAGCCAGCCCCAGCATTTT. Translated: CASSLGTGSSQPQHF. Based on the CDR3 plus reference TRBV11-2 and TRBJ1-5, the full variable domain is EAGVAQSPRYKIIEKRQSVAFWCNPISGHATLYWYQQILGQGPKLLIQFQNNGVVDDSQLPKDRFSAERLKGVDSTLKIQPAKLEDSAVYLCASSLGTGSSQPQHFGDGTRLSIL.

The rearrangement joins TRBV15 to TRBJ2-1, with a weak D call TRBD2 (6 bases). V was shortened by 3 bases and J by 7 bases, with 19 bases between the two germline ends. Germline loops: CDR1 LNHNV, CDR2 YYDKDF (reference sequence). The CDR3 totals 16 residues. Here the CDR3 DNA reads TGTGCCACCAGCAGCCGGGACTCTCGGGCGAGGAATGAGCAGTTCTTC. This codes for CATSSRDSRARNEQFF.

The genes are TRBV7-6 and TRBJ1-4, with D perhaps TRBD1 (6 bases). Per the germline V gene, CDR1 is SGHVS and CDR2 is FNYEAQ. This CDR3 spans 15 amino acids. V gave up 5 bases and J gave up 2 bases, with 12 bases separating them. The CDR3 protein is CASSLRTATNEKLFF. CDR3 DNA sequence: TGTGCCAGCAGCCTTAGGACAGCTACTAATGAAAAACTGTTTTTT.

This clone was picked up one time. The gene calls are TRBV5-1 and TRBJ2-3; possible D gene TRBD2, 5 bases. Germline values: CDR1 SGHRS, CDR2 YFSETQ. V dropped 4 bases and J dropped 2 bases, with 11 bases sitting between them. The CDR3 loop spans 14 amino acids. CDR3 sequence: CASSRIAYTDTQYF. The CDR3 nucleotides are TGCGCCAGCAGCCGGATAGCGTACACAGATACGCAGTATTTT.

CDR3 DNA: TGTGCCAGTGTTCTAACTTACACCGGGGAGCTGTTTTTT. Protein product: CASVLTYTGELFF. The V call is TRBV7-9, the J call TRBJ2-2; D unresolved. CDR1 SEHNR and CDR2 FQNEAQ come from the germline V gene (reference sequence). Deletions cut 9 bases from V and 3 bases from J, with 11 bases between. The CDR3 loop spans 13 amino acids.

The chain links TRBV4-3 to TRBJ2-5; 8 bases line up with TRBD1. The V and J ends lost 4 bases and 2 bases, in that order; junction bases with no gene match: 6. CDR1 is LGHNA, CDR2 YSLEER, per germline. The CDR3 extends over 15 amino acids. CDR3 DNA: TGCGCCAGCAGCCGTGAATGGACAGGGCAAGAGACCCAGTACTTC. This codes for CASSREWTGQETQYF.

The V and J genes are TRBV7-2 and TRBJ1-2; possible D gene TRBD1, 5 bases. CDR3 length equals 13 residues. V lost 3 bases and J lost 4, with 9 bases in between. Germline V gene data show CDR1 as SGHTA and CDR2 as FQGNSA. CDR3 in amino acids: CASSLAGIYGYTF. The CDR3 DNA reads TGTGCCAGCAGCTTGGCAGGGATCTATGGCTACACCTTC.

The chain combines TRBV2 with TRBJ2-1; 8 nucleotides agree with TRBD1. Germline V CDR1 and CDR2: SNHLY, FYNNEI. The CDR3 has 14 amino acids. Trimming removed 7 bases from V and 7 bases from J; junction bases left unmatched: 9. Here the CDR3 DNA reads TGTGCCAGCACTGGCAGGGGGCGCGGAAATGAGCAGTTCTTC. It encodes CASTGRGRGNEQFF.

The V call is TRBV30, the J call TRBJ2-7; D uncertain. The germline CDR1 and CDR2 sequences are GTSNPN and SVGIG (reference sequence). Trimming stripped 2 bases from V and 4 bases from J, with 12 bases between. This CDR3 contains 13 residues. The CDR3 nucleotides are TGTGCCTGGAGTACCAACCCTAGATACGAGCAGTACTTC. Encoded protein: CAWSTNPRYEQYF.

This sequence joins TRBV16 and TRBJ1-1, with D unresolved. The V end lost 0 bases, the J end lost 10 bases, and 12 bases lay between the germline ends. Germline assignment: CDR1 KGHSY and CDR2 FQNENV. This CDR3 region has 13 residues. CDR3 sequence: CASSQSTVSGAFF. CDR3 coding DNA: TGTGCCAGCAGCCAATCCACAGTGTCCGGAGCTTTCTTT. Together with reference TRBV16 and TRBJ1-1, the CDR3 gives the full variable domain: GEEVAQTPKHLVRGEGQKAKLYCAPIKGHSYVFWYQQVLKNEFKFLISFQNENVFDETGMPKERFSAKCLPNSPCSLEIQATKLEDSAVYFCASSQSTVSGAFFGQGTRLTVV.

The genes are TRBV18 and TRBJ2-2; TRBD2 matches 10 bases. J lost 5 bases, V lost 5 bases, and 8 bases had no gene match. This CDR3 region has 16 residues. Germline V CDR1 and CDR2: KGHSH, LQKENI. CDR3 in amino acids: CASSSYAAGGTGELFF. The CDR3 nucleotides are TGTGCCAGCTCATCGTACGCAGCGGGAGGGACCGGGGAGCTGTTTTTT.

The rearrangement links TRBV4-3 to TRBJ2-1, with 7 nucleotides matching TRBD1. CDR1 is LGHNA and CDR2 is YSLEER in the germline V gene. The CDR3 has 14 amino acids. V gave up 3 bases and J gave up 7 bases; unmatched junction bases: 6. The CDR3 region has the DNA TGCGCCAGCAGCCACAATTCACAGGGGAATGAGCAGTTCTTC. Its translation: CASSHNSQGNEQFF.

The rearrangement links TRBV2 to TRBJ1-1, with TRBD1 matching 7 bases. V gave up 4 bases and J gave up 7 bases; unmatched junction bases: 9. CDR1 is SNHLY, CDR2 FYNNEI, per germline. CDR3 length: 14 residues. The CDR3 sequence is CASSVAGGNGEAFF. The CDR3 DNA sequence: TGTGCCAGCAGTGTAGCAGGGGGTAACGGTGAAGCTTTCTTT. Looking up the rest from reference TRBV2 and TRBJ1-1 gives the full variable domain: EPEVTQTPSHQVTQMGQEVILRCVPISNHLYFYWYRQILGQKVEFLVSFYNNEISEKSEIFDDQFSVERPDGSNFTLKIRSTKLEDSAMYFCASSVAGGNGEAFFGQGTRLTVV.

The rearrangement links TRBV9 to TRBJ2-3, with 8 bases lining up with TRBD2. Germline-derived CDR1 and CDR2 are SGDLS and YYNGEE. CDR3 length equals 14 residues. Trimming at V came to 2 bases and at J to 4 bases, leaving 3 bases not matched to a gene. The CDR3 sequence is CASSVGLASDTQYF. CDR3 nucleotide sequence: TGTGCCAGCAGCGTTGGACTAGCCTCAGATACGCAGTATTTT.

The rearrangement uses TRBV6-1 and TRBJ1-1; D may be TRBD1 (6 bases). Deletions cut 4 bases from V and 4 bases from J, with 13 bases between. The CDR3 runs 14 residues. Germline values: CDR1 MNHNS, CDR2 SASEGT. CDR3: CASSGIQGFTEAFF. DNA for the CDR3: TGTGCCAGCAGTGGGATACAGGGATTCACTGAAGCTTTCTTT.

The chain couples TRBV7-9 to TRBJ2-1, with 9 bases aligning to TRBD1. The CDR3 runs to 13 residues. Germline-derived CDR1 and CDR2 are SEHNR and FQNEAQ (reference sequence). The V and J ends lost 5 bases and 9 bases, in that order; junction bases with no gene match: 5. Here the CDR3 reads CASSLLQGAEQFF. Written as DNA, the CDR3 is TGTGCCAGCAGCCTCTTACAGGGGGCTGAGCAGTTCTTC.

The chain employs TRBV7-2 and TRBJ1-5; D not resolved. CDR1 is SGHTA and CDR2 is FQGNSA in the germline V gene. This CDR3 is built from 15 residues. Trimming left V 4 bases short and J 3 bases short, with 13 bases between. This CDR3 reads CASSSNGRDNQPQHF. Written as DNA, the CDR3 is TGTGCCAGCAGCTCCAATGGCCGGGACAATCAGCCCCAGCATTTT.

V usage is TRBV5-1 and J usage is TRBJ2-6; 8 bases align to TRBD2. CDR3 length: 17 residues. Germline V gene data show CDR1 as SGHRS and CDR2 as YFSETQ. V lost 5 bases and J lost 1; bases outside the gene matches: 8. The CDR3 nucleotides are TGCGCCAGCAGTAACGGACTAGCTGCATCTGGGGCCAACGTCCTGACTTTC. Its protein product is CASSNGLAASGANVLTF.

V gene TRBV5-1 combines with J gene TRBJ2-1, with 9 positions matching TRBD2. The germline CDR1 and CDR2 sequences are SGHRS and YFSETQ. The V segment lost 4 bases and the J segment 4 bases; nucleotides outside the gene matches: 12. This CDR3 region has 17 residues. The CDR3 DNA follows: TGCGCCAGCAGCGTGGACCCAACTAGCGGGTCATACAATGAGCAGTTCTTC. Encoded protein: CASSVDPTSGSYNEQFF.

The rearrangement links TRBV5-1 to TRBJ2-1, with TRBD2 matching 13 bases. V gave up 4 bases and J gave up 6 bases; unmatched junction bases: 10. The V gene's germline CDR1 is SGHRS and CDR2 YFSETQ. The CDR3 spans 17 residues. The CDR3: CASSLPELAGGPNEQFF. CDR3 nucleotides: TGCGCCAGCAGCCTTCCGGAACTAGCGGGAGGGCCCAATGAGCAGTTCTTC.

The count of this clone is one. The chain combines TRBV6-1 with TRBJ2-5; 8 nucleotides align to TRBD1. This CDR3 spans 14 amino acids. Germline V CDR1 and CDR2: MNHNS, SASEGT. The ends lost 6 bases at V and 1 base at J; junction bases unmatched: 4. The CDR3 DNA reads as TGTGCCAGCAGCACCAGGGGGCCCCAAGAGACCCAGTACTTC. This codes for CASSTRGPQETQYF.

This chain links TRBV4-1 with TRBJ2-6; 10 nucleotides agree with TRBD1. Germline CDR1 and CDR2: MGHRA and YSYEKL. The V and J ends lost 1 base and 1 base, in that order; junction bases with no gene match: 4. This CDR3 contains 18 residues. DNA for the CDR3: TGCGCCAGCAGCCAAGGGACAGGGGGTGGGTCTGGGGCCAACGTCCTGACTTTC. Its protein is CASSQGTGGGSGANVLTF.

The sample holds one count of this clone. This rearrangement joins TRBV5-4 to TRBJ2-7, with 7 bases fitting TRBD1. J gave up 3 bases and V 4 bases, and 4 bases lay outside the gene matches. This CDR3 is built from 13 residues. CDR1 SGHNT and CDR2 YYREEE come from the germline V gene (reference sequence). CDR3 amino acids: CASSAGQDYEQYF. The CDR3 region has the DNA TGTGCCAGCAGCGCCGGACAGGACTACGAGCAGTACTTC.

This clone has more than one count but fewer than ten. The chain uses TRBV4-2 and TRBJ1-6, with D possibly matching TRBD1 (6 bases). This CDR3 has 12 residues. Trimming left V 4 bases short and J 14 bases short, with 12 bases between. Germline lookup yields CDR1 LGHNA and CDR2 YNFKEQ. The CDR3 bases are TGTGCCAGCAGCCGGGACCGGGACACCCTCCACTTT. Encoded protein: CASSRDRDTLHF.

This clone is a singleton in its sample. The chain is built from TRBV2 and TRBJ2-7; the match to TRBD1 covers 7 bases. J gave up 0 bases and V 5 bases, and 4 bases lay outside the gene matches. Germline values: CDR1 SNHLY, CDR2 FYNNEI. The CDR3 loop spans 14 amino acids. DNA for the CDR3: TGTGCCAGCAGTAAGGGGGCTATCTCCTACGAGCAGTACTTC. It codes for CASSKGAISYEQYF.